Here is one T cell receptor (beta chain) with its context. These data originate in a study of blood T cell repertoires in COVID-19. The overall study: Samples representing acute and convalescent COVID-19 were sourced from the United States, Italy and Spain.

In the authors' workflow: Amplification from reference gene primers served as the basis for estimated nucleated cell counts. TCRdb's copy holds only in-frame clones and misses some; the assay was immunoSEQ multiplex PCR. V and J calls and clone size are given by that table; D and trimming were obtained from the DNA. The sample includes roughly 110,000 clones, around 88% seen only once; the top ten take approximately 19%. The TCR sequence derives from a human donor with acute or convalescent COVID-19. The donor label of this sample is uncertain. The specimen sequenced was peripheral blood.

The CDR3: CATSDTGQSSLGYTF. CDR3 DNA: TGTGCCACCAGTGACACTGGACAGTCATCGCTCGGCTACACCTTC. J is TRBJ1-2 and V is TRBV24-1; D may be TRBD1 (6 bases). Germline V gene data show CDR1 as KGHDR and CDR2 as SFDVKD. Trimming stripped 4 bases from V and 8 bases from J, with 19 bases between. CDR3 length: 15 amino acids.